This TCR beta chain was sequenced for a study of human T cells and chemical hapten exposure. The time point was: patch test 1, 2 weeks after DPC sensitization. This sample's treatment: therapeutic diphenylcyclopropenone sensitization with weekly scalp DPC. TCRdb reprocessed the RACE reads with MiXCR, giving one entry per CDR3 protein. Here the sample spans some 400,000 distinct CDR3 sequences, 4.8% being singletons. V lost 3 bases to trimming and J lost 8 bases, with 11 bases between them. The CDR3 sequence is 13 residues long. CDR1 and CDR2 from the germline V gene are PRHDT and FYEKMQ (reference sequence).

The rearrangement joins TRBV13 to TRBJ2-1, with D uncertain. The receptor was derived from a woman aged 45-65 years with alopecia areata. Some clones in this sample may be carry-over from other donors' samples. Source: whole blood, taken in connection with sensitization to the hapten diphenylcyclopropenone (DPC). DNA of the CDR3: TGTGCCAGCAGCTTCGGACGTGCGGATGAGCAGTTCTTC. It codes for CASSFGRADEQFF.